The sequence of this TCR beta chain was determined in a study of blood T cell repertoires in COVID-19. Recovered status in Cohort 3 required two negative PCRs, clearance, or symptom resolution. TCRdb keeps only in-frame clones here, not all; method: immunoSEQ multiplex PCR. The sample holds approximately 490,000 clones, 75% to 90% seen once. Germline V gene sequence: CDR1 SGHDT, CDR2 YYEEEE. CDR3 size: 15 residues. V lost 3 bases and J 4 bases, leaving 15 bases between the germline ends. The chain recombines TRBV5-6 with TRBJ2-3, with D possibly TRBD2 on 5 matching bases. The material sequenced was PBMCs or T cells enriched from blood (not recorded which). The TCR originated in a woman aged 18-35 years who had recovered from COVID-19. CDR3 nucleotides: TGTGCCAGCAGCTCGGGGTCGGGGATCGCAGATACGCAGTATTTT. Translated: CASSSGSGIADTQYF. The variable domain in full, completed from reference TRBV5-6 and TRBJ2-3, reads DAGVTQSPTHLIKTRGQQVTLRCSPKSGHDTVSWYQQALGQGPQFIFQYYEEEERQRGNFPDRFSGHQFPNYSSELNVNALLLGDSALYLCASSSGSGIADTQYFGPGTRLTVL.